This T cell receptor (beta chain) is from a study of blood T cell repertoires in COVID-19. The wider study: Spain, Italy and the United States supplied samples that represented acute and convalescent COVID-19. PBMCs, B-cell-depleted T cells, or T cells provided the cDNA or gDNA that made up the material.

Germline assignment: CDR1 SEHNR and CDR2 FQNEAQ (reference sequence). V lost 7 bases, J lost 3 bases, and 18 bases lay in between. CDR3 length: 15 amino acids. The authors' processing: Researchers report that nucleated cell counts were estimated from reference gene primer amplification. Sequencing used immunoSEQ multiplex PCR; TCRdb keeps in-frame clones, though not all of them. The V and J calls and clone size were taken over from that table, and D and trimming were inferred from the DNA. The sample lists about 140,000 clones, about 80% occurring once. The chain employs TRBV7-9 and TRBJ1-1, with D possibly being TRBD1 (5 bases). The clonotype was recovered from a woman aged 80 or older in a cohort sampled during active or convalescent COVID-19. The specimen was peripheral blood. The CDR3, as DNA: TGTGCCAGCACCAAACCGCTCGACAGTTACACTGAAGCTTTCTTT. Residues: CASTKPLDSYTEAFF. Supplemented by reference TRBV7-9 and TRBJ1-1, the full variable domain reads DTGVSQNPRHKITKRGQNVTFRCDPISEHNRLYWYRQTLGQGPEFLTYFQNEAQLEKSRLLSDRFSAERPKGSFSTLEIQRTEQGDSAMYLCASTKPLDSYTEAFFGQGTRLTVV.